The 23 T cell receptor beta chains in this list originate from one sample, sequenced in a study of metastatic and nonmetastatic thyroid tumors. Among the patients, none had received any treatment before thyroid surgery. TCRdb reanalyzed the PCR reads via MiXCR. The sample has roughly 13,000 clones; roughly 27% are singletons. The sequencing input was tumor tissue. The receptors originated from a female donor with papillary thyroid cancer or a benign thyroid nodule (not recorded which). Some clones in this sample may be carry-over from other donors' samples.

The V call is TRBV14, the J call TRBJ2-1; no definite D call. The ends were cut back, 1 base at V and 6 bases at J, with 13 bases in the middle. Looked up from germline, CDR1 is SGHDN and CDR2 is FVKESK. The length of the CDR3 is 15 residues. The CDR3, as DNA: TGTGCCAGCAGCCAAGGGGCTCTCGGGCTCAATGAGCAGTTCTTC. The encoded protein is CASSQGALGLNEQFF.

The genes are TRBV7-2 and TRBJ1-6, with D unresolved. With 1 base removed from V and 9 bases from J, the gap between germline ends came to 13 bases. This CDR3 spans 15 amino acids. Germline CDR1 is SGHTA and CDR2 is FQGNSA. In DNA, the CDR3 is TGTGCCAGCAGCTTAGAGGCAGGATTTCGTTCACCCCTCCACTTT. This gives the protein CASSLEAGFRSPLHF.

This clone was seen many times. In DNA, the CDR3 is TGTGCCAGCAGCGTCAGGTTCGGGACCGACGAACCGGAAGCTTTCTTT. Translating gives CASSVRFGTDEPEAFF. V and J are TRBV11-3 and TRBJ1-1, with a weak D call TRBD1 (5 bases). CDR1 and CDR2 (germline): SGHNT, YENEEA. This CDR3 is built from 16 residues. The ends were cut back, 5 bases at V and 8 bases at J, with 24 bases in the middle.

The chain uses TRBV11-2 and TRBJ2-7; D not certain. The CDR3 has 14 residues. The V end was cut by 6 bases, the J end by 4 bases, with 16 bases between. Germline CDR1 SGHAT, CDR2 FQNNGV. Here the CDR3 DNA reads TGTGCCAGCAGTCTTTTGGGGATCCCGTACGAGCAGTACTTC. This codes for CASSLLGIPYEQYF.

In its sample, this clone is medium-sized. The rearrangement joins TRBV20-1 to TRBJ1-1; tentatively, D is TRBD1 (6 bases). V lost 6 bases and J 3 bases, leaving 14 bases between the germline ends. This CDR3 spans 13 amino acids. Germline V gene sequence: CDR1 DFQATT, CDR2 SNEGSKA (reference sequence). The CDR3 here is CSAGRGEDTEAFF. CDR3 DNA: TGCAGTGCGGGCAGGGGTGAGGACACTGAAGCTTTCTTT.

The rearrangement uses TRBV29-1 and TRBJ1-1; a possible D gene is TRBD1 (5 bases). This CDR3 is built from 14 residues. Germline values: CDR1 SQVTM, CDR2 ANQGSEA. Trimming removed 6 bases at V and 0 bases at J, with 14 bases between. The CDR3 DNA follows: TGCAGCGTAGTCCAGTGGGGGGTGAACACTGAAGCTTTCTTT. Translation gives CSVVQWGVNTEAFF.

The DNA for the CDR3 is TGTGCCAGCAGCAGAGTGGCGGACTACACCGGGGAGCTGTTTTTT. Protein: CASSRVADYTGELFF. The chain links TRBV14 to TRBJ2-2, with D tentatively TRBD2 (5 bases). CDR3 length: 15 residues. Germline values: CDR1 SGHDN, CDR2 FVKESK. Trimming left V 5 bases short and J 3 bases short, with 13 bases between.

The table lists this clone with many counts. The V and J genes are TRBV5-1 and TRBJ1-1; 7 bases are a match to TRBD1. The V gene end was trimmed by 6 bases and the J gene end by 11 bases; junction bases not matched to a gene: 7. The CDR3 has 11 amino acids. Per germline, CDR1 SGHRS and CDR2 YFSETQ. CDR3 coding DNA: TGCGCCAGCAAAGAAGACAGGGTGGCTTTCTTT. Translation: CASKEDRVAFF.

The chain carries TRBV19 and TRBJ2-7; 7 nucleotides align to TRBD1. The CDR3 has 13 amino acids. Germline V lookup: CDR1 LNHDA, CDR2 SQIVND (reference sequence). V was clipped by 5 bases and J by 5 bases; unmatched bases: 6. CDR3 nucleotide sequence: TGTGCCAGTAGTCCAGGACAGGCTGACGAGCAGTACTTC. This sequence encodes CASSPGQADEQYF.

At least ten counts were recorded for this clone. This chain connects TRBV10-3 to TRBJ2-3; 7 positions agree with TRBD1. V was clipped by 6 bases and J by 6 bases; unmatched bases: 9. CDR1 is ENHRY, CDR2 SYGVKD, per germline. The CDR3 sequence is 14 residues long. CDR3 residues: CAISPGTDLDTQYF. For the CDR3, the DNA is TGTGCCATCAGCCCCGGGACAGATTTGGATACGCAGTATTTT.

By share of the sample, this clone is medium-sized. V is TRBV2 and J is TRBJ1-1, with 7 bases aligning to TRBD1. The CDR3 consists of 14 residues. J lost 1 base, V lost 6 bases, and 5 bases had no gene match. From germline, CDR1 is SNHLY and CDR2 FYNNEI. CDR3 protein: CASSLRTGNTEAFF. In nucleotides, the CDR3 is TGTGCCAGCAGCCTTCGGACAGGGAACACTGAAGCTTTCTTT.

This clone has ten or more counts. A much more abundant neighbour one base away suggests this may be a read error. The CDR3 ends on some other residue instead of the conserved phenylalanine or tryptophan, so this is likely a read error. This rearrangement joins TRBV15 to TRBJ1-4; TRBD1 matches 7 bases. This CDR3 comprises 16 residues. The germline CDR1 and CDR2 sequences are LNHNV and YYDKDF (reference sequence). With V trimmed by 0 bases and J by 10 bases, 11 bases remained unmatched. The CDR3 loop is CATSRETGQGVVKLFL. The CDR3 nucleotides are TGTGCCACCAGCAGAGAAACCGGGCAGGGGGTGGTAAAACTGTTTCTT.

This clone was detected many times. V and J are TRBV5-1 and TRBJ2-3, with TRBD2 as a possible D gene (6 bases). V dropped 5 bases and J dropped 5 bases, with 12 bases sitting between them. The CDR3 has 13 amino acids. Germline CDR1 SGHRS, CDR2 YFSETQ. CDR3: CASRSLALDTQYF. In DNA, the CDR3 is TGCGCCAGCAGGTCCCTAGCGTTAGATACGCAGTATTTT. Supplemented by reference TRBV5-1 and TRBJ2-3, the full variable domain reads KAGVTQTPRYLIKTRGQQVTLSCSPISGHRSVSWYQQTPGQGLQFLFEYFSETQRNKGNFPGRFSGRQFSNSRSEMNVSTLELGDSALYLCASRSLALDTQYFGPGTRLTVL.

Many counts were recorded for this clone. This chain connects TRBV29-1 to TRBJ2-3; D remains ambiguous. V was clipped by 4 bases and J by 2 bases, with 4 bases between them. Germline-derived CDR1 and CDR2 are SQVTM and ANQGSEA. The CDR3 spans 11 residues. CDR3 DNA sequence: TGCAGCGTTGTCCACACAGATACGCAGTATTTT. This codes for CSVVHTDTQYF.

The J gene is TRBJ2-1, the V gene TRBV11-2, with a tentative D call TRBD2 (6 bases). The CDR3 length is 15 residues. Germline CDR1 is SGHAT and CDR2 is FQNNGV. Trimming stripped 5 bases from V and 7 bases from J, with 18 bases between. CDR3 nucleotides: TGTGCCAGCAGCCCTCGGGTCGGGAGTTGGAATGAGCAGTTCTTC. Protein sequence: CASSPRVGSWNEQFF.

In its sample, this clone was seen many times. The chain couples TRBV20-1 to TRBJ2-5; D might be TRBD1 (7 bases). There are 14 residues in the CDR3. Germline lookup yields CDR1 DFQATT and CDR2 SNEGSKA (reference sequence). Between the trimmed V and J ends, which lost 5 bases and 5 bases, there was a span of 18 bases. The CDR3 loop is CSAGSQGGRETQYF. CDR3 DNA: TGCAGTGCTGGAAGTCAGGGGGGACGCGAGACCCAGTACTTC.

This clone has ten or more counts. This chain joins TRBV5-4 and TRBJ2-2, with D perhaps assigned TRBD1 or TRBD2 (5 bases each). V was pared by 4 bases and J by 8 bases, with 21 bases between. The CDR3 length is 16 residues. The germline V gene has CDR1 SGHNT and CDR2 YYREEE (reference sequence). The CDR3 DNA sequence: TGTGCCAGCAGCCTCGGCCGGGGCGTTGGGAGAGGGGAGCTGTTTTTT. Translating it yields CASSLGRGVGRGELFF.

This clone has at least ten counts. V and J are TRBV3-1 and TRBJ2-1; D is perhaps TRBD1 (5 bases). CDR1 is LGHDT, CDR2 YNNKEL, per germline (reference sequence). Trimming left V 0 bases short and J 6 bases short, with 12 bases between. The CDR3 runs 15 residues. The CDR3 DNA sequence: TGTGCCAGCAGCCAAGATCTCACAGGCCCCAATGAGCAGTTCTTC. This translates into CASSQDLTGPNEQFF.

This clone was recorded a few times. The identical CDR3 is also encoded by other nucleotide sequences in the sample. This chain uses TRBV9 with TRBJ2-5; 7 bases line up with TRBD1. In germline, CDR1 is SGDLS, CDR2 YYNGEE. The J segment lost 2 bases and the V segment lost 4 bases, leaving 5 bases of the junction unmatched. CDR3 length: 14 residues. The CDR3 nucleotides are TGTGCCAGCAGCTCACAGGACAGGCAAGAGACCCAGTACTTC. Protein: CASSSQDRQETQYF.

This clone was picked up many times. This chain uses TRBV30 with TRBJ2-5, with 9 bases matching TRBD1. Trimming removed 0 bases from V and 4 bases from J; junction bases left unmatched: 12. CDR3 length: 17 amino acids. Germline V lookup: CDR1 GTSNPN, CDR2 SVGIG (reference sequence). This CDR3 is CAWSVLRSDRGRETQYF. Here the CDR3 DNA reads TGTGCCTGGAGTGTACTTCGATCAGACAGGGGGAGAGAGACCCAGTACTTC.

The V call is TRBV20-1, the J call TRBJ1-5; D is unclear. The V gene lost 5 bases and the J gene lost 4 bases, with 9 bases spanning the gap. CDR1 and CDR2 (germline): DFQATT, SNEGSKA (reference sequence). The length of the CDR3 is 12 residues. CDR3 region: CSARSQNQPQHF. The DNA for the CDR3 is TGCAGTGCTCGAAGTCAAAATCAGCCCCAGCATTTT.

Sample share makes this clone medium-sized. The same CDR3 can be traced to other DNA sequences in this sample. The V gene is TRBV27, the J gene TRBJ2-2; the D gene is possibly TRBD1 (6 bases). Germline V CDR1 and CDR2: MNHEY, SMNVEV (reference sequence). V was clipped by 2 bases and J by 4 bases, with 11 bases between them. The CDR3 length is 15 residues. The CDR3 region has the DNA TGTGCCAGCAGTTTAAGGGGACATGCCACCGGGGAGCTGTTTTTT. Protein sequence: CASSLRGHATGELFF.

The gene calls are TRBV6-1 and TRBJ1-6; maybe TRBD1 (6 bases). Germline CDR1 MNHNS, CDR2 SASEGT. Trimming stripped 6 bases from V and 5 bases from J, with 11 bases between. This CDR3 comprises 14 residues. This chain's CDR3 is CASSAQGNNSPLHF. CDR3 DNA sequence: TGTGCCAGCAGCGCACAGGGAAATAATTCACCCCTCCACTTT.